The next 17 T cell receptor beta chains were all read from a single sample in a study of cytomegalovirus exposure and HLA in healthy donors. The PCR was carried out with 60 Vbeta primers and 13 Jbeta primers. Data came from immunoSEQ multiplex PCR; TCRdb stores just in-frame clones and leaves some out. The data contain more than 95,000 clones, more than 65% of them singletons. Sequenced sample: PBMCs. The receptor set was obtained from a man under 40 in good health and CMV-seronegative.

The chain uses TRBV4-3 and TRBJ2-7, with TRBD2 identical over 7 bases. The V and J ends lost 4 bases and 4 bases, in that order; junction bases with no gene match: 10. The CDR3 consists of 15 residues. The V gene's germline CDR1 is LGHNA and CDR2 YSLEER. Here the CDR3 DNA reads TGCGCCAGCAGCCCGTTTGGGGGGGACGTTTACGAGCAGTACTTC. This encodes CASSPFGGDVYEQYF.

The CDR3 DNA reads TGTGCCAGCAGCCCCTCCCGCGGTAGCGGGGGCTACGAGCAGTACTTC. Its translation: CASSPSRGSGGYEQYF. The chain joins TRBV5-4 to TRBJ2-7; TRBD2 matches at 9 bases. The ends lost 4 bases at V and 3 bases at J; junction bases unmatched: 11. Germline CDR1 and CDR2: SGHNT and YYREEE (reference sequence). The CDR3 is 16 residues long.

This sequence joins TRBV6-6 and TRBJ2-1, with 7 bases identical to TRBD2. V was clipped by 8 bases and J by 1 base; unmatched bases: 8. The length of the CDR3 is 15 residues. The V gene's germline CDR1 is MNHNY and CDR2 SVGAGI (reference sequence). CDR3 amino acids: CASRTSAESYNEQFF. CDR3 DNA: TGTGCCAGCCGAACTAGCGCCGAATCCTACAATGAGCAGTTCTTC.

Only a few counts were recorded for this clone. The gene calls are TRBV7-2 and TRBJ2-3; 10 nucleotides align to TRBD2. J was trimmed by 1 base and V by 7 bases; bases with no gene match: 2. The germline CDR1 and CDR2 sequences are SGHTA and FQGNSA. The CDR3 covers 14 residues. Here the CDR3 DNA reads TGTGCCAGCAAAGCGGGAGGGGGCACAGATACGCAGTATTTT. As protein: CASKAGGGTDTQYF.

This chain links TRBV27 with TRBJ2-1; D unresolved. The CDR3 has 13 amino acids. The germline gives CDR1 MNHEY, CDR2 SMNVEV (reference sequence). V was trimmed by 2 bases and J by 6 bases, leaving 8 bases between them. The CDR3 nucleotides are TGTGCCAGCAGTTTAGAATGGGCCAATGAGCAGTTCTTC. Translating it yields CASSLEWANEQFF.

V and J are TRBV5-1 and TRBJ1-2; 9 bases match TRBD1. Germline V lookup: CDR1 SGHRS, CDR2 YFSETQ. Germline trimming cut 3 bases from V and 4 bases from J; bases unmatched to any gene: 7. The CDR3 totals 15 residues. The CDR3 spells CASSSPGTGIYGYTF. The DNA of the CDR3 is TGCGCCAGCAGCTCCCCCGGGACAGGGATCTATGGCTACACCTTC.

This clone turned up a few times. This rearrangement joins TRBV6-5 to TRBJ2-3; 8 bases match TRBD1. In germline, CDR1 is MNHEY, CDR2 SVGAGI. This CDR3 spans 15 amino acids. J was trimmed by 4 bases and V by 7 bases; bases with no gene match: 10. The CDR3 sequence is CASTETGVRADTQYF. The CDR3 DNA is TGTGCCAGCACCGAGACAGGGGTTCGGGCAGATACGCAGTATTTT.

The chain has TRBV15 and TRBJ2-2; 8 bases fit TRBD2. V was clipped by 0 bases and J by 2 bases; unmatched bases: 11. CDR1 and CDR2 (germline): LNHNV, YYDKDF (reference sequence). There are 19 residues in the CDR3. The CDR3 DNA reads TGTGCCACCAGCAGAGATCAGGCTAGCGGGCTCCCCAACACCGGGGAGCTGTTTTTT. The encoded protein is CATSRDQASGLPNTGELFF.

J is TRBJ2-7 and V is TRBV28, with 7 nucleotides matching TRBD2. The CDR3 consists of 16 residues. The V segment lost 7 bases and the J segment 3 bases; nucleotides outside the gene matches: 15. Per germline, CDR1 MDHEN and CDR2 SYDVKM. The CDR3 region has the DNA TGTGCCAGCATCCCCGGGGCTGCGGGAGTAAGCTACGAGCAGTACTTC. Amino acid sequence: CASIPGAAGVSYEQYF.

This sequence joins TRBV6-5 and TRBJ1-1; maybe TRBD1 (5 bases). Germline-derived CDR1 and CDR2 are MNHEY and SVGAGI. The CDR3 spans 15 residues. Trimming took 2 bases from V and 3 from J, leaving 13 bases between them. The chain's CDR3 is CASSYGMGRDTEAFF. The CDR3 nucleotides are TGTGCCAGCAGTTACGGCATGGGGCGCGACACTGAAGCTTTCTTT.

V and J are TRBV20-1 and TRBJ2-1; D ambiguous. Trimming removed 3 bases from V and 8 bases from J, with 8 bases in between. This CDR3 is built from 11 residues. CDR1 DFQATT and CDR2 SNEGSKA come from the germline V gene (reference sequence). The CDR3, as DNA: TGCAGTGCTAGTCTAGGCTATGAGCAGTTCTTC. It yields the protein CSASLGYEQFF.

The V gene is TRBV5-4, the J gene TRBJ2-7; D call uncertain. This CDR3 spans 14 amino acids. Looked up from germline, CDR1 is SGHNT and CDR2 is YYREEE (reference sequence). Trimming removed 0 bases at V and 3 bases at J, with 10 bases between. The CDR3 loop is CASSLDRSDYEQYF. In DNA, the CDR3 is TGTGCCAGCAGCTTGGATCGGTCCGACTACGAGCAGTACTTC.

The chain is built from TRBV5-8 and TRBJ2-4; D is perhaps TRBD1 (6 bases). Germline V gene sequence: CDR1 SGHTS, CDR2 YDEGEE. V lost 0 bases and J 2 bases, leaving 15 bases between the germline ends. The CDR3 length is 17 residues. This CDR3 is CASSLVLGGGSKNIQYF. The DNA of the CDR3 is TGTGCCAGCAGCTTGGTTCTAGGGGGTGGGTCCAAAAACATTCAGTACTTC. The complete variable domain, with remaining parts taken from reference TRBV5-8 and TRBJ2-4, reads EAGVTQSPTHLIKTRGQQATLRCSPISGHTSVYWYQQALGLGLQFLLWYDEGEERNRGNFPPRFSGRQFPNYSSELNVNALELEDSALYLCASSLVLGGGSKNIQYFGAGTRLSVL.

The chain joins TRBV9 to TRBJ2-5, with a tentative D call TRBD2 (6 bases). V was cut by 4 bases and J by 4 bases, with 20 bases left in between. Germline V gene sequence: CDR1 SGDLS, CDR2 YYNGEE. This CDR3 comprises 16 residues. The CDR3 nucleotides read TGTGCCAGCAGCCTCCAGGGCGGCGGGGTCGGAGAGACCCAGTACTTC. This gives the protein CASSLQGGGVGETQYF.

Details on this clone: Mismatch with germline at one junction end may stem from a read error. This chain joins TRBV18 and TRBJ2-7; no clear D gene. The CDR3 totals 12 residues. CDR1 and CDR2 (germline): KGHSH, LQKENI. The CDR3 spells CASAPQEYEQYF. Written as DNA, the CDR3 is TGTGCCAGCGCACCCCAGGAATACGAGCAGTACTTC.

J is TRBJ2-1 and V is TRBV4-1, with D possibly being TRBD1 (5 bases). The CDR3 totals 11 residues. V lost 1 base to trimming and J lost 10 bases, with 5 bases between them. Germline V gene lookup returns CDR1 MGHRA and CDR2 YSYEKL. In DNA, the CDR3 is TGCGCCAGCAGCCAAGGACAGGAGCAGTTCTTC. It yields the protein CASSQGQEQFF.

The rearrangement joins TRBV7-6 to TRBJ1-1, with a possible D match to TRBD1 (5 bases). The CDR3 is made up of 16 amino acids. Germline CDR1 is SGHVS and CDR2 is FNYEAQ. The germline V and J ends were trimmed by 0 bases and 5 bases, with 16 bases remaining between them. The CDR3 sequence: CASSLAPSGGRTEAFF. CDR3 nucleotides: TGTGCCAGCAGCTTAGCCCCTTCGGGGGGAAGAACTGAAGCTTTCTTT.